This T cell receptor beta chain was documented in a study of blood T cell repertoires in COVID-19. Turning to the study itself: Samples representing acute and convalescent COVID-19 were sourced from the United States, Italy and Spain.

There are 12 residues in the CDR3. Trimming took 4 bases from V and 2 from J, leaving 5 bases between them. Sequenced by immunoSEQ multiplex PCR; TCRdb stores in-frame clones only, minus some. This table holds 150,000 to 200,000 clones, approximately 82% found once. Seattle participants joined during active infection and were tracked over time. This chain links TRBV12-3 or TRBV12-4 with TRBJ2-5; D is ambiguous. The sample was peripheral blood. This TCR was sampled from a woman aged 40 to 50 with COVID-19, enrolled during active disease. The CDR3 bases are TGTGCCAGCAGTTACAGTCAAGAGACCCAGTACTTC. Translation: CASSYSQETQYF.